This T cell receptor beta chain comes out of a study of post-analysis software for immune sequencing data. Study as a whole: Several disease courses (relapsing-remitting, secondary progressive and progressive-relapsing) of multiple sclerosis were included. Findings and limits, study-wide: Five or six TRBV segments, TRBV5-6, TRBV5-1 and TRBV20-1 among them, were found more frequent in patients than controls. Controls had significantly higher normalized Chao1 diversity than multiple sclerosis patients.

The TCR beta cDNA libraries contained unique molecular identifiers. TCRdb re-called the PCR reads with MiXCR, one entry per CDR3 protein. This table has approximately 260,000 distinct CDR3 sequences, just over 35% appearing once. This clonotype was found many times. Its antigen is not identified. V was pared by 11 bases and J by 3 bases, with 16 bases of the junction left unmatched. Germline loops: CDR1 SGHVT, CDR2 SQSDAQ. There are 16 residues in the CDR3. The specimen sequenced was blood. This rearrangement joins TRBV7-4 to TRBJ1-1, with 9 positions matching TRBD1. The receptor was isolated from a girl between 10 and 17 years old with multiple sclerosis. CDR3 bases: TGTGCCCGCCGTCCCTACAGGGGGCAAGCGGACACTGAAGCTTTCTTT. It yields the protein CARRPYRGQADTEAFF.